This T cell receptor (beta chain) derives from a study of blood T cell repertoires in COVID-19 (dated by TCRdb to the early 2020s). For the wider study: Samples covering the acute and convalescent phases of COVID-19 were provided by collaborators in the United States, Italy and Spain. Where available, HLA class I and class II types were obtained from metadata supplied by the sample provider rather than from assay-based typing. Deeply sampled blood TCRbeta repertoires from subjects exposed to, actively infected with, or recovered from COVID-19 were included in the dataset. The samples were drawn from the first 160 participants of the ongoing ImmuneRACE study and from 950 to 1,500 subjects provided by 6 global collaborators. The material from the prospective study consisted of cDNA or gDNA derived from T cells, B-cell-depleted T cells, or PBMCs. A de-identified subject ID, COVID-19 status, age in years and sex were almost always included in the sample metadata. The repertoires were released in a freely available public database intended as a resource for research on the immune response to SARS-CoV-2. General findings and caveats noted by the study authors: The amount of clinical and demographic metadata varied by source and participant and was provided uncurated.

Whole blood was collected in K2EDTA tubes by collaborating institutions according to the institutions' own protocols. For TCRbeta analysis, collaborators shipped samples as frozen whole blood, isolated PBMCs, or DNA extracted from either of those sample types. Reading the germline V gene gives CDR1 SGHTA and CDR2 FQGNSA. Inclusive of the bounding cysteine and phenylalanine, the CDR3 is 13 residues long. Only the CDR3 DNA stays, 39 bases, in frame from base 1. V gives up 4 bases and J gives up 0 bases, and the segment between their germline ends measures 6 bases. The immunoSEQ Assay, a bias-controlled multiplex PCR, was used to amplify TCRbeta CDR3 regions from genomic DNA. On the authors' methods: Nucleated cell counts per sample were estimated from amplification of reference gene primers within the assay. To quantify the absolute abundance of each unique TCRbeta CDR3 rearrangement, sequence reads were collapsed and filtered. For each sample, productive Simpson clonality was calculated by taking the square root of Simpson's diversity index across productive rearrangements. TCRdb re-hosts the immuneACCESS table, in-frame sequences only. Its copies lack some clones; in the studies checked, an unresolved V gene accounts for under half of them, and the cause for the rest is not known. That table furnishes V, J and clone size, whereas the DNA furnished D and trimming. Recorded for this sample are approximately 150,000 clones; about 91% of them occurred a single time. The ten most abundant clones make up 1.5% to 1.9% of the sample.

On this clone itself: No cognate antigen has been identified for it. Qualities for individual bases were not recorded, and no much larger clone is one base off.

This sequence originates from a woman aged 55-69 years with acute or convalescent COVID-19. In this chain, TRBV7-2 is recombined with TRBJ1-1, with the D gene uncertain. Source material: peripheral blood. This receptor carries the CDR3 CASSYEMNTEAFF. The sequence in DNA is TGTGCCAGCAGCTATGAGATGAACACTGAAGCTTTCTTT.